This TCR beta chain was obtained from a study of early T cells in non-severe SARS-CoV-2 infection. CDR3 length: 11 amino acids. The V and J ends lost 1 base and 10 bases respectively, with 7 bases between them. Per the germline V gene, CDR1 is LGHDT and CDR2 is YNNKEL (reference sequence). At least ten counts were recorded for this clonotype. Using its own MiXCR run on the 5' RACE reads, TCRdb lists one record per CDR3 protein. The sample has tens of thousands of distinct CDR3 sequences, 8% seen once. The sequence came from an adult who was a healthcare worker with PCR-confirmed SARS-CoV-2 infection or an uninfected control (not recorded which). The V and J genes are TRBV3-1 and TRBJ1-1; D is ambiguous. Sequencing used whole blood. The CDR3 here is CASSQAEAAFF. CDR3 bases: TGTGCCAGCAGCCAAGCGGAGGCAGCTTTCTTT.